The clone carrying this T cell receptor beta chain turned up a few times. The sample comes from a study of identical twins. Germline V gene lookup returns CDR1 SGHRS and CDR2 YFSETQ. J was trimmed by 5 bases and V by 0 bases; bases with no gene match: 5. The CDR3 totals 14 residues. TCRdb re-derived calls from the 5' RACE reads in MiXCR, one entry per CDR3 protein. Of 690,000 or so distinct CDR3 sequences in the sample, about 9.4% are singletons; the top ten hold more than 0.75%. These data were likewise used in another study, on yellow fever vaccine responses in identical twins. Turning to that study: Twins reportedly mounted vaccine T cell responses that seemed partly convergent, partly personalized.

The chain combines TRBV5-1 with TRBJ2-7; 7 bases map to TRBD1. Sequenced: PBMCs. This receptor was taken from a woman aged 18-29 years in good health. The CDR3 region is CASSLGGGAHEQYF. As DNA, the CDR3 is TGCGCCAGCAGCTTGGGAGGGGGCGCCCACGAGCAGTACTTC.